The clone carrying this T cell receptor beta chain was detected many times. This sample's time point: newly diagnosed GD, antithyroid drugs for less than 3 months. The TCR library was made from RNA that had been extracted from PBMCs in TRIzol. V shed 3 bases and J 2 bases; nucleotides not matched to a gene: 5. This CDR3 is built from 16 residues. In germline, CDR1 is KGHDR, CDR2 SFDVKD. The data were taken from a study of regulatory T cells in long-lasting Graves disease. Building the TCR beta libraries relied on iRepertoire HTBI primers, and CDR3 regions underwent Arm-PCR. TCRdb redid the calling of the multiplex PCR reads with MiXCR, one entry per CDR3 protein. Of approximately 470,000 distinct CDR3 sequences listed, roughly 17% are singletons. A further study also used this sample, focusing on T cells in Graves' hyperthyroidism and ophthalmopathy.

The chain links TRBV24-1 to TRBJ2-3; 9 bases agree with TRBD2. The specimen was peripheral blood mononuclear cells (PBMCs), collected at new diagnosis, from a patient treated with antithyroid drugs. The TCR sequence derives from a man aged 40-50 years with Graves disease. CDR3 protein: CATSDGLAGTTDTQYF. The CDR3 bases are TGTGCCACCAGTGATGGGCTAGCGGGAACCACAGATACGCAGTATTTT.